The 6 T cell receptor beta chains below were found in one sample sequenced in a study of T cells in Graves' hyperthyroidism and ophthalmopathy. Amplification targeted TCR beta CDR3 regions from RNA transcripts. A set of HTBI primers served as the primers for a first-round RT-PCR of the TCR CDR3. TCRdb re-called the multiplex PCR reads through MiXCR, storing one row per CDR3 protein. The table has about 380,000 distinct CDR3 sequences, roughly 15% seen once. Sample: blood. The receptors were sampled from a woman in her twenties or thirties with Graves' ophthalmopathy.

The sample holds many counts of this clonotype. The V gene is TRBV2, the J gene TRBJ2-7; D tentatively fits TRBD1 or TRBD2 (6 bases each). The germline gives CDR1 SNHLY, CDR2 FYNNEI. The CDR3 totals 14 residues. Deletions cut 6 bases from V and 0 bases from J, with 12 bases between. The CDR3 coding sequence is TGTGCCAGCAGAGGGGGGCCCAGCTCCTACGAGCAGTACTTC. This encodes CASRGGPSSYEQYF.

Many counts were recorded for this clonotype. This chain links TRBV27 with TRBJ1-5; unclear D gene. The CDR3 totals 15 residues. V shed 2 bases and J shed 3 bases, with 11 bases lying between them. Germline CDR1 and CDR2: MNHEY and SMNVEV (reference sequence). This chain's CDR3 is CASSLEGGANQPQHF. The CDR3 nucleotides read TGTGCCAGCAGTTTAGAAGGTGGTGCCAATCAGCCCCAGCATTTT.

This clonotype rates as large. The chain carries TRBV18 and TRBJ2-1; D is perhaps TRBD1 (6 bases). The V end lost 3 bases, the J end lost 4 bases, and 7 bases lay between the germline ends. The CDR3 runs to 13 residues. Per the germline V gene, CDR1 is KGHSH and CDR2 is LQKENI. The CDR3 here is CASSPTGYNEQFF. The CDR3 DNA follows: TGTGCCAGCTCACCGACAGGTTACAATGAGCAGTTCTTC.

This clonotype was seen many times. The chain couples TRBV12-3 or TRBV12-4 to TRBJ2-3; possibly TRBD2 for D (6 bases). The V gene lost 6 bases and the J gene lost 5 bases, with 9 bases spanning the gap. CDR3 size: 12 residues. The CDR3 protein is CASSLSGDTQYF. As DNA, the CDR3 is TGTGCCAGCAGCCTTAGCGGAGATACGCAGTATTTT.

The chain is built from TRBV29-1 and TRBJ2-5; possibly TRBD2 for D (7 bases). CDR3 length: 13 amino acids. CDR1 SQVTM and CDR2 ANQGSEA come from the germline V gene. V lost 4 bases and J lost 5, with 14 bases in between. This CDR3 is CSVGGGGLETQYF. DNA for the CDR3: TGCAGCGTTGGGGGGGGCGGTTTGGAGACCCAGTACTTC.

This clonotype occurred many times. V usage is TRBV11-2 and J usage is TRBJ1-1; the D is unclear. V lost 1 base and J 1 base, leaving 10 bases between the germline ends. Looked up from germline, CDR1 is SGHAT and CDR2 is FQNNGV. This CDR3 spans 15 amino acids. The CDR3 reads CASSLVRRKNTEAFF. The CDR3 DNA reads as TGTGCCAGCAGCTTAGTACGCAGAAAGAACACTGAAGCTTTCTTT.